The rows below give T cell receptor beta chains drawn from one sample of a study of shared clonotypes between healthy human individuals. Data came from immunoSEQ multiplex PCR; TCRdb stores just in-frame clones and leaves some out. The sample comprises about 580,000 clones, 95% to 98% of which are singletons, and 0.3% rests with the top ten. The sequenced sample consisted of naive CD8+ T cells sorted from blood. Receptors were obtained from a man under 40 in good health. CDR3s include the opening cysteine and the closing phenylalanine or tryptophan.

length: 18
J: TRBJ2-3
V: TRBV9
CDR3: CASSVTSGRVQGTDTQYF

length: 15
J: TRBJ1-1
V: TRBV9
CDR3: CASSERDRVTTEAFF

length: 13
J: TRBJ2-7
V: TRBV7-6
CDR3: CASSLTGGYEQYF

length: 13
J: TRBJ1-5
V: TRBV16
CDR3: CASSEPPGQPQHF

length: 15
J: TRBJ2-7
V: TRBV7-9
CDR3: CASSLLGRPSYEQYF

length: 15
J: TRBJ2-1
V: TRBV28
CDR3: CASTTTSGRSYEQFF

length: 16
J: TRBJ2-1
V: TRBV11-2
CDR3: CASSLEGLAGVNEQFF

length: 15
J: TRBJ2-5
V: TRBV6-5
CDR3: CASRGAGGIQETQYF

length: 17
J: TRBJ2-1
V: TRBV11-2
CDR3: CASSLAPGDLPYNEQFF

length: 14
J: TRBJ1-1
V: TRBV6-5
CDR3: CASSWRAGLDEAFF

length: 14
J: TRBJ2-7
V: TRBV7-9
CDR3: CASSHPGSINEQYF

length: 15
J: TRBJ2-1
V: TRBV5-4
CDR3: CASSLADRGLYEQFF

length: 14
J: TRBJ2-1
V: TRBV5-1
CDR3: CASSSELSYNEQFF

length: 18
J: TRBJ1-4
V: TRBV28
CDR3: CASSLAPSYELINEKLFF

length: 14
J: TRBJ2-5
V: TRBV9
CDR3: CASSPEGSLQTQYF

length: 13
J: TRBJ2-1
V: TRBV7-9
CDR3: CASSSGGHNEQFF

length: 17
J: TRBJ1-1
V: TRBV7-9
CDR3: CASSLFVGGDPNTEAFF

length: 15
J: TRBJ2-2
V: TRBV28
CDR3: CASSLGTGNTGELFF

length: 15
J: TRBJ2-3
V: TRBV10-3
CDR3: CAISDEREAADTQYF

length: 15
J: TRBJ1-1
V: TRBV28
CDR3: CASSLLVGGNTEAFF

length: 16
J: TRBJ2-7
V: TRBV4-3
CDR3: CASSPPPGTPHYEQYF

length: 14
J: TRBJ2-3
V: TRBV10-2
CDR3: CASSVRGISDTQYF

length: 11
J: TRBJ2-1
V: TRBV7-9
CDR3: CASSHNYEQFF

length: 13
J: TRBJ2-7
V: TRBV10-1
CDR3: CASSVRGSYEQYF

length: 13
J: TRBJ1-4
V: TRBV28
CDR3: CASSPFGAEKLFF

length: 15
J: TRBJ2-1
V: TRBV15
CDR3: CATSYKREGYNEQFF

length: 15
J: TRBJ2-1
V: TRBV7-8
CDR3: CASTFDQQTYNEQFF

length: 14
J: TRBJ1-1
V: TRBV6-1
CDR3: CASRGGQGFGEAFF

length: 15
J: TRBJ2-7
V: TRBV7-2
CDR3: CASSLGRSHSYEQYF

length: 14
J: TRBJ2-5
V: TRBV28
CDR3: CASRHGLKQETQYF

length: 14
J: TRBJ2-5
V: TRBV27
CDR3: CASSDLGGGETQYF

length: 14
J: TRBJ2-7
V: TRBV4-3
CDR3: CASARDRGPGEQYF

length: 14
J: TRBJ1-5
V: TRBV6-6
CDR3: CASSYADSNQPQHF

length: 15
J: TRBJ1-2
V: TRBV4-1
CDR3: CASSKQNRKTYGYTF

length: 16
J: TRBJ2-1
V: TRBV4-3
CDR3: CASSQDWVSSYNEQFF

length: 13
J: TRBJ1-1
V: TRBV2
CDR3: CASSGGAWTEAFF

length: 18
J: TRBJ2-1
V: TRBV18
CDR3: CASSPPSGTRIWGNEQFF

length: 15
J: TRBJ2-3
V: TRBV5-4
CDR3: CASSLGQGGPDTQYF

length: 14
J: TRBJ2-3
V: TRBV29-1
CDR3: CSVEGRGSTDTQYF

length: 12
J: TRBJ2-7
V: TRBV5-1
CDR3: CASSLGGSEQYF

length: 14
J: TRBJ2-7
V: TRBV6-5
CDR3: CASRRPSGSYEQYF

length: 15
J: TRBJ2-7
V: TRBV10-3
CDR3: CAILARTSGSYEQYF

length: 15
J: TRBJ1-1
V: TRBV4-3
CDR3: CASSHGTGVDTEAFF

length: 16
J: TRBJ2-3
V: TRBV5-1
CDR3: CASSLVGRLTTDTQYF

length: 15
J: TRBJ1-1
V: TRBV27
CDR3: CASSPRTGMGTEAFF

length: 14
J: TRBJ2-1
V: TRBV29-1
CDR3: CSAFPRDQDNEQFF